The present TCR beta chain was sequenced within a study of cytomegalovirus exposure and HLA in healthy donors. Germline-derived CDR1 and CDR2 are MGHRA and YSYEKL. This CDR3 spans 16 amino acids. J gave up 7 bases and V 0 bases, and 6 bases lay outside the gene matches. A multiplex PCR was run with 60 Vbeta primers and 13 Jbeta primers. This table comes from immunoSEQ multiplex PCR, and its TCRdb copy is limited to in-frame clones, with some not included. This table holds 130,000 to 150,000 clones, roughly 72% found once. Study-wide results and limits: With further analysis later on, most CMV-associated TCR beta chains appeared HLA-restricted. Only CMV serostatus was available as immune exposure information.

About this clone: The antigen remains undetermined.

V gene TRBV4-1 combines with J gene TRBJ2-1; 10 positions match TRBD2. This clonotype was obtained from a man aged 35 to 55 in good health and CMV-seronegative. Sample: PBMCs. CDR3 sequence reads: CASSQDSGGARNEQFF. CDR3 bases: TGCGCCAGCAGCCAAGACAGCGGGGGGGCTCGGAATGAGCAGTTCTTC.